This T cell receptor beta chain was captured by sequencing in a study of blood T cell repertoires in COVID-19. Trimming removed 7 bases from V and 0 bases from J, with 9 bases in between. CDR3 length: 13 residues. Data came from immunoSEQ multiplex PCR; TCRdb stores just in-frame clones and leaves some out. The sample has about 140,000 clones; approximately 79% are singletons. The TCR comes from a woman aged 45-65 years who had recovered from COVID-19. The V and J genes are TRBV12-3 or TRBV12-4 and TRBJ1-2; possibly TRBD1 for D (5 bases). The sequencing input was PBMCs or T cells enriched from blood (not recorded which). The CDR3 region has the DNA TGTGCCAGCACTTGGGGCTCTAACTATGGCTACACCTTC. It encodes CASTWGSNYGYTF.